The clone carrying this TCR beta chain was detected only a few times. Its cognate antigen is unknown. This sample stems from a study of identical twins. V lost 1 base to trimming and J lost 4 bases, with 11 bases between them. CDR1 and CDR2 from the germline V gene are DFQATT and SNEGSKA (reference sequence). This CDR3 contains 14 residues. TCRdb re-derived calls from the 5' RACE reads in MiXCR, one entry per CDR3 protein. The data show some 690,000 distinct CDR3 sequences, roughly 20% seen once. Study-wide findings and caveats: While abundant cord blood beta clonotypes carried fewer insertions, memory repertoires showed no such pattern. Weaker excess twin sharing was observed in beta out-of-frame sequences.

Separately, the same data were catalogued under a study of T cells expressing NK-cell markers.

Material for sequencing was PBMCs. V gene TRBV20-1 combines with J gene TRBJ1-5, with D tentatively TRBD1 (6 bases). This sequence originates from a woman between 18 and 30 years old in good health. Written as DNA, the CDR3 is TGCAGTGCTAGAGGCGGGACAACGAATCAGCCCCAGCATTTT. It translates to CSARGGTTNQPQHF.